The clone carrying this T cell receptor (beta chain) was detected many times. This specimen belongs to a study of T cell repertoires in cytomegalovirus infection. V lost 2 bases and J 5 bases, leaving 12 bases between the germline ends. Germline CDR1 reads SGHVS; CDR2 reads FQNEAQ. This CDR3 spans 15 amino acids. Via MiXCR, TCRdb re-called the reads, giving one row per CDR3 protein. In the table there are 250,000 or so distinct CDR3 sequences, approximately 15% of which are singletons. V gene TRBV7-8 combines with J gene TRBJ2-2; TRBD2 might be the D (7 bases). Specimen: CD8+ T cells from PBMCs. This TCR was sampled from a human donor in good health (CMV status not recorded). Some clones in this sample may be carry-over from other donors' samples. CDR3 protein: CASSLRGGLTGELFF. CDR3 bases: TGTGCCAGCAGCTTAAGGGGGGGGCTAACCGGGGAGCTGTTTTTT. The full variable domain, completed using reference TRBV7-8 and TRBJ2-2, is GAGVSQSPRYKVAKRGQDVALRCDPISGHVSLFWYQQALGQGPEFLTYFQNEAQLDKSGLPSDRFFAERPEGSVSTLKIQRTQQEDSAVYLCASSLRGGLTGELFFGEGSRLTVL.